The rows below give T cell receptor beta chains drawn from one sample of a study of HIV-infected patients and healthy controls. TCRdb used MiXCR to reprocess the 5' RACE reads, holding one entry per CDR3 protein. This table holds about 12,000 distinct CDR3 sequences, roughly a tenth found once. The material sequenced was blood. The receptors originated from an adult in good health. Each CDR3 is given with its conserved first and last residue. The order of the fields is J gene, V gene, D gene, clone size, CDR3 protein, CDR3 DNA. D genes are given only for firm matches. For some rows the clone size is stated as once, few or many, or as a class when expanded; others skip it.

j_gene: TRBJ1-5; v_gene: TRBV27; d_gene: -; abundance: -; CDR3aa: CASRGGGNQPQHF; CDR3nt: TGTGCCAGCAGGGGCGGTGGCAATCAGCCCCAGCATTTT
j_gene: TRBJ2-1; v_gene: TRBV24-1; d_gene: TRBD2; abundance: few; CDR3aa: CATSISGTSSYNEQFF; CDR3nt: TGTGCCACCAGCATCAGCGGGACTTCGTCCTACAATGAGCAGTTCTTC
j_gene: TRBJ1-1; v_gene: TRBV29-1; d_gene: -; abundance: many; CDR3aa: CSAGKSNTEAFF; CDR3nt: TGCAGCGCCGGAAAGAGTAACACTGAAGCTTTCTTT
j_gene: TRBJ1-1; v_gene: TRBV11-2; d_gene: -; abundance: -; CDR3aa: CASSGGGGNTEAFF; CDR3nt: TGTGCCAGCAGCGGCGGCGGGGGGAACACTGAAGCTTTCTTT
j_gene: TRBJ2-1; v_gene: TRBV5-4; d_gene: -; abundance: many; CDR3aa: CASSWGAGDMNEQFF; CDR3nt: TGTGCCAGCAGCTGGGGGGCGGGGGATATGAATGAGCAGTTCTTC
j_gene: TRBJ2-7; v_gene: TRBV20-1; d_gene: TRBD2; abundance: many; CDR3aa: CSAHQIAGSWDEQYF; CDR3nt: TGCAGTGCCCATCAAATAGCGGGCTCCTGGGACGAGCAGTACTTC
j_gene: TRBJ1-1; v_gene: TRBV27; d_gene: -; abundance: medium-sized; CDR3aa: CASSPGRGDTEAFF; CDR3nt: TGTGCCAGCAGTCCAGGGAGAGGGGACACTGAAGCTTTCTTT
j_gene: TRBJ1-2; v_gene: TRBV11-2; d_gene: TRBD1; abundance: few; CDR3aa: CASSLGPGQAWGDYGYTF; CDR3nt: TGTGCCAGCAGCTTAGGTCCGGGACAGGCCTGGGGGGACTATGGCTACACCTTC
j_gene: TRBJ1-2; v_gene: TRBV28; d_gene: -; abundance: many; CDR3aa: CASTLARGGQDGYTF; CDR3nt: TGTGCCAGCACCTTGGCGCGAGGAGGCCAAGACGGCTACACCTTC
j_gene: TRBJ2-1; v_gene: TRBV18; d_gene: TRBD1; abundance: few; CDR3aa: CASSLGTGSYNEQFF; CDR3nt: TGTGCCAGCTCCCTTGGGACAGGGTCCTACAATGAGCAGTTCTTC
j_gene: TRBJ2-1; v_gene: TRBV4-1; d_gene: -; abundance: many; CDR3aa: CASSPYLWQPSSYNEQFF; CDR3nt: TGCGCCAGCAGCCCCTATCTTTGGCAGCCGAGCTCCTACAATGAGCAGTTCTTC
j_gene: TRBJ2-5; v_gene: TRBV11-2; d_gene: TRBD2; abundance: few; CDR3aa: CASSPGLAGASQTQYF; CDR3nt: TGTGCCAGCAGCCCCGGACTAGCGGGAGCGTCACAGACCCAGTACTTC
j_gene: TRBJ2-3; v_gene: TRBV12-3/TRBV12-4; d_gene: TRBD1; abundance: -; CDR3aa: CASRGTGSTDTQYF; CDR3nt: TGTGCCAGCAGGGGGACAGGAAGCACAGATACGCAGTATTTT
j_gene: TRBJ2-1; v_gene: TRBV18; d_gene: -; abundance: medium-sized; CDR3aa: CASSGAAYNEQFF; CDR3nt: TGTGCCAGCTCTGGGGCGGCCTACAATGAGCAGTTCTTC